The source of this T cell receptor beta chain is a study of neurological immune-mediated disorders. Study observations and caveats: The most TCR clonal expansion was seen in HTLV-1-associated myelopathy, and the least was seen in multiple sclerosis, which fell below healthy controls.

By 5'RACE with 10-nucleotide random UMIs, the cDNA was made. In TCRdb, the 5' RACE reads were re-called with MiXCR into one record per CDR3 protein. The table has about 30,000 distinct CDR3 sequences, more than 14% seen once; the top ten hold around a quarter. CDR3 length equals 16 residues. Trimming pared 8 bases from V and 4 bases from J, leaving 21 bases between. Germline V gene sequence: CDR1 MNHNY, CDR2 SVGAGI (reference sequence). This clonotype was seen ten or more times. The target antigen is unknown. Source material was 2 million unsorted PBMCs, stored at -80 °C in RNAlater. The genes are TRBV6-6 and TRBJ1-5; D not resolved. The origin of this receptor is a man between 70 and 80 years old in good health. The sequenced sample consisted of PBMCs. CDR3 DNA sequence: TGTGCCAGCCGTGAAAGGCAGACCTCTGGGAATCAGCCCCAGCATTTT. The encoded protein is CASRERQTSGNQPQHF.